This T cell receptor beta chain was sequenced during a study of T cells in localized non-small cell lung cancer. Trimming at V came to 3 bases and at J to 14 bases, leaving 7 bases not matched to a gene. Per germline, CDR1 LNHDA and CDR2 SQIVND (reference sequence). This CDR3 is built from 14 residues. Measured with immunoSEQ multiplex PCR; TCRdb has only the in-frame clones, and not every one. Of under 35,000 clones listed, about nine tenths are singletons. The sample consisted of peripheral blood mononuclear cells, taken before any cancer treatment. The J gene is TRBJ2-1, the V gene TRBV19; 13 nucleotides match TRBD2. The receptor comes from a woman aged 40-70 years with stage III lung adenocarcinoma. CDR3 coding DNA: TGTGCCAGTAGTATGGGGGTTGGACTAGCGGGGGAGTTCTTC. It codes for CASSMGVGLAGEFF.